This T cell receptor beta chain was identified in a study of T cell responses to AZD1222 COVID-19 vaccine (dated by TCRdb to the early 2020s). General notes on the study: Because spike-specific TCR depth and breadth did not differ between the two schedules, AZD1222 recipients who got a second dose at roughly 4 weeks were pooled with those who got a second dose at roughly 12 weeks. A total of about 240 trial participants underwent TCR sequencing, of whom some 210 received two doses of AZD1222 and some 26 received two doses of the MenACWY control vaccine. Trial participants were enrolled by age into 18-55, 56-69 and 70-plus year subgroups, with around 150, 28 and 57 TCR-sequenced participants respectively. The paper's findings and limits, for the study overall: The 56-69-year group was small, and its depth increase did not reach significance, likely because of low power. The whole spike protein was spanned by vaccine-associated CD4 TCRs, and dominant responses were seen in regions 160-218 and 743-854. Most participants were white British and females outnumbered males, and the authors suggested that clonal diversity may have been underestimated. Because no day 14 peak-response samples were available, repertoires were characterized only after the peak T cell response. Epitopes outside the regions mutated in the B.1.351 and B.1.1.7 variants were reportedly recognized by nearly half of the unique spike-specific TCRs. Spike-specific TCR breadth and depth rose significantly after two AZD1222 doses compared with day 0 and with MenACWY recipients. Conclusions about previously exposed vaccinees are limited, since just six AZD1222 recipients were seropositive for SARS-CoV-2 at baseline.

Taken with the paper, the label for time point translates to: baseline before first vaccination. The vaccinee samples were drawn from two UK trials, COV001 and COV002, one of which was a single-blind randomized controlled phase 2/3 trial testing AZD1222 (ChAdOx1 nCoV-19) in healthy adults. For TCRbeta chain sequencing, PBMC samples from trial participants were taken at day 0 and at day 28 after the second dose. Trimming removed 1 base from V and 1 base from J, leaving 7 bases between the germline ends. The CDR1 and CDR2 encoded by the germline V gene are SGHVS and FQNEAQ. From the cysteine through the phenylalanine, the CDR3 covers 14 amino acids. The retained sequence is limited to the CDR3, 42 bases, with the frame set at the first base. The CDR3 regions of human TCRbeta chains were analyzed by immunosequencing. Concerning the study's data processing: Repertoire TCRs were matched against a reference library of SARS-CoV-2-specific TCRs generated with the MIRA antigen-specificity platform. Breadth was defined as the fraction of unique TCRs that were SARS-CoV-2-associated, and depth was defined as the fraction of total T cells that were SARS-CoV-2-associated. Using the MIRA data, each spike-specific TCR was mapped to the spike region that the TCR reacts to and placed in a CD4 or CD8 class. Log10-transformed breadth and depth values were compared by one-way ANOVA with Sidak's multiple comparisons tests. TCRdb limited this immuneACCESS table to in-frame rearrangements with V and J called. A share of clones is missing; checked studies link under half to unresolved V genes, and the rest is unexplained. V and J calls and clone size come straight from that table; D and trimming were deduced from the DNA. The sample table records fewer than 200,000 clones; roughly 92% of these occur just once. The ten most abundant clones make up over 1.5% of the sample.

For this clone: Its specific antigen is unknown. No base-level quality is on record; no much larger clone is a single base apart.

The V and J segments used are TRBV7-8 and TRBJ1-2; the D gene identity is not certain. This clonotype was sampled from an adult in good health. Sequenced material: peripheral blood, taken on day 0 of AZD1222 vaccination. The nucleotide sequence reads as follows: TGTGCCAGCAGCTTAGACACTTTTAACTATGGCTACACCTTC. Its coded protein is CASSLDTFNYGYTF.